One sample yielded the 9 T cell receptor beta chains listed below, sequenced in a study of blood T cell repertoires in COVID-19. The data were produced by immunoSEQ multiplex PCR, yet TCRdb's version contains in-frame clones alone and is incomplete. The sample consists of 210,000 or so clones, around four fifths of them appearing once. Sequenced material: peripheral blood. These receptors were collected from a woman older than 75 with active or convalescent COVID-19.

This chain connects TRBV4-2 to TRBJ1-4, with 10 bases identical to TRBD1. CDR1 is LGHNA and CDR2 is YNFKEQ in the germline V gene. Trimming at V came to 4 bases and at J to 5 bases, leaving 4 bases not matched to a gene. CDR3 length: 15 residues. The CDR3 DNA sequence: TGTGCCAGCAGCCTAACGGGACAGGGGAATGAAAAACTGTTTTTT. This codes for CASSLTGQGNEKLFF.

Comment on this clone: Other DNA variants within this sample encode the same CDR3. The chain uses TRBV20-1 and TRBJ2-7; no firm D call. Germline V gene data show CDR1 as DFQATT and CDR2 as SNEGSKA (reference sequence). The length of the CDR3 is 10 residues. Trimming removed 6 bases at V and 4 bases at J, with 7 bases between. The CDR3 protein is CSALRYEQYF. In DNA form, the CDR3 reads TGCAGTGCGCTCAGATACGAGCAGTACTTC.

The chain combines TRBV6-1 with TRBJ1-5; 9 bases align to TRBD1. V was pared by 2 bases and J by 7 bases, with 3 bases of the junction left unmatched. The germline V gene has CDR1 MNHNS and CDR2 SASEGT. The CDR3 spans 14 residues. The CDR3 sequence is CASSEPTGGQPQHF. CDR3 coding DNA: TGTGCCAGCAGTGAACCCACAGGGGGCCAGCCCCAGCATTTT.

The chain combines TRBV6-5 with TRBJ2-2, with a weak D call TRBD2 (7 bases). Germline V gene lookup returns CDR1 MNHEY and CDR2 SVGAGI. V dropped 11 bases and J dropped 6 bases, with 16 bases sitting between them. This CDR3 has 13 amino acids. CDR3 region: CAGTTGRAGELFF. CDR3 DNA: TGTGCCGGCACTACAGGGAGGGCCGGGGAGCTGTTTTTT.

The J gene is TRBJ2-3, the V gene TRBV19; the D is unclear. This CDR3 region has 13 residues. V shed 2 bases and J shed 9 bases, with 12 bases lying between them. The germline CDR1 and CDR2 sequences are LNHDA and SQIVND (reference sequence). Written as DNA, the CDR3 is TGTGCCAGTAGTATAATACCCCCCGCGACGCAGTATTTT. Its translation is CASSIIPPATQYF. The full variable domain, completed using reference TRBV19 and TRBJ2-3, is DGGITQSPKYLFRKEGQNVTLSCEQNLNHDAMYWYRQDPGQGLRLIYYSQIVNDFQKGDIAEGYSVSREKKESFPLTVTSAQKNPTAFYLCASSIIPPATQYFGPGTRLTVL.

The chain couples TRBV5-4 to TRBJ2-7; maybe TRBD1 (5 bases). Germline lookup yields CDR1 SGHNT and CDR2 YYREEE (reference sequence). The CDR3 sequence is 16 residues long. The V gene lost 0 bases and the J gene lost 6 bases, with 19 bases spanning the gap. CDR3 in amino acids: CASSLDLLAGFGEQYF. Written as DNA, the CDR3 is TGTGCCAGCAGCTTGGACCTCTTGGCAGGGTTCGGCGAGCAGTACTTC.

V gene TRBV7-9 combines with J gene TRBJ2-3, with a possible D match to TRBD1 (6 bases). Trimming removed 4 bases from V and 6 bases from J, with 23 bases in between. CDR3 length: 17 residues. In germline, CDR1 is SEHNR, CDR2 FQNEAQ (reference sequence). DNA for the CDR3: TGTGCCAGCAGCTCTAATTGGGGGCACAGGGAATCGGATACGCAGTATTTT. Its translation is CASSSNWGHRESDTQYF.

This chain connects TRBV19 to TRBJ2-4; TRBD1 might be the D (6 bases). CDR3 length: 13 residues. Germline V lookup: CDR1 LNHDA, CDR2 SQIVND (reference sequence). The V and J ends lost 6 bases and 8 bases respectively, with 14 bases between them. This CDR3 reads CASRNTGRDIQYF. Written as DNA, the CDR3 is TGTGCCAGTAGGAACACAGGGCGGGACATTCAGTACTTC.

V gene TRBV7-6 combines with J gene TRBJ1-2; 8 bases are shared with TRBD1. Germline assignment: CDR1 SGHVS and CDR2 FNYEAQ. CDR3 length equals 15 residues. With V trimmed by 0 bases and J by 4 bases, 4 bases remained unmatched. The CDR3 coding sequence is TGTGCCAGCAGCTTAGCCGCAGGGGGCGGCTATGGCTACACCTTC. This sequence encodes CASSLAAGGGYGYTF.